The 9 T cell receptor beta chains listed next were all sequenced from one sample in a study of blood T cell repertoires in COVID-19. Only in-frame clones appear in the TCRdb table, and some are missing; sequencing was by immunoSEQ multiplex PCR. The sample includes about 140,000 clones, 65% to 85% of them seen just once. Input material: peripheral blood. The origin of the receptors is a woman aged 60-70 years with acute or convalescent COVID-19.

This chain uses TRBV27 with TRBJ2-1, with 10 positions matching TRBD1. The germline CDR1 and CDR2 sequences are MNHEY and SMNVEV (reference sequence). J was trimmed by 9 bases and V by 6 bases; bases with no gene match: 5. This CDR3 has 13 residues. As DNA, the CDR3 is TGTGCCAGCAGCCAGACAGGGGGCAGTGAGCAGTTCTTC. Translated: CASSQTGGSEQFF.

This clone was seen a handful of times. One end of the junction varies from germline; a read error may be responsible. The V gene is TRBV6-6, the J gene TRBJ1-2, with 8 bases aligning to TRBD1. CDR3 length equals 12 residues. Germline values: CDR1 MNHNY, CDR2 SVGAGI (reference sequence). CDR3 nucleotides: TGTGCAAGCAGGGGGCAGAACTATGGCTACACCTTC. It yields the protein CASRGQNYGYTF.

The V gene is TRBV3-1 (or the pseudogene TRBV3-2), the J gene TRBJ2-1; 7 bases fit TRBD2. This CDR3 has 18 residues. Germline lookup yields CDR1 LGHDT and CDR2 YNNKEL (reference sequence). J lost 5 bases, V lost 5 bases, and 18 bases had no gene match. CDR3 DNA sequence: TGTGCCAGCAGCGGGGTCAAGCGGGGCGCCCAAAGCAACAATGAGCAGTTCTTC. This translates into CASSGVKRGAQSNNEQFF.

The chain combines TRBV29-1 with TRBJ2-7; 7 bases agree with TRBD2. Germline V gene data show CDR1 as SQVTM and CDR2 as ANQGSEA. The CDR3 contains 13 residues. The V gene end was trimmed by 5 bases and the J gene end by 3 bases; junction bases not matched to a gene: 7. The CDR3 loop reads CSVNVGGNYEQYF. Here the CDR3 DNA reads TGCAGCGTTAACGTGGGAGGGAACTACGAGCAGTACTTC.

V is TRBV2 and J is TRBJ1-2; TRBD1 matches at 7 bases. The CDR3 loop spans 13 amino acids. Unmatched junction bases numbered 8, after V lost 8 bases and J lost 5 bases. Germline values: CDR1 SNHLY, CDR2 FYNNEI. The CDR3 bases are TGTGCCAGCTCACGGGGACAGCCTTATGGCTACACCTTC. Amino acid sequence: CASSRGQPYGYTF.

The chain joins TRBV15 to TRBJ1-4, with TRBD1 as a possible D gene (5 bases). The CDR3 contains 15 residues. CDR1 is LNHNV, CDR2 YYDKDF, per germline (reference sequence). Trimming took off 5 bases at V and 0 bases at J, with 10 bases between the two ends. DNA of the CDR3: TGTGCCACCAGCGTAGACAGAGCAACTAATGAAAAACTGTTTTTT. Protein product: CATSVDRATNEKLFF.

The rearrangement joins TRBV6-2 or TRBV6-3 to TRBJ2-7, with TRBD2 identical over 12 bases. Trimming at V came to 6 bases and at J to 2 bases, leaving 5 bases not matched to a gene. This CDR3 comprises 15 residues. Germline CDR1 and CDR2: MNHEY and SVGEGT. As DNA, the CDR3 is TGTGCCAGCAGCGTAACTAGCGGGGGGCCCTACGAGCAGTACTTC. This encodes CASSVTSGGPYEQYF.

V and J are TRBV10-2 and TRBJ2-7; the D gene is possibly TRBD2 (6 bases). CDR3 length: 13 residues. Trimming removed 7 bases at V and 7 bases at J, with 17 bases between. CDR1 and CDR2 from the germline V gene are WSHSY and SAAADI. CDR3 sequence: CASTRTEGSEQYF. Written as DNA, the CDR3 is TGCGCCAGCACGCGGACGGAGGGGTCGGAGCAGTACTTC.

This clone occurred once. V is TRBV9 and J is TRBJ1-4, with TRBD1 matching 9 bases. J lost 3 bases, V lost 3 bases, and 3 bases had no gene match. CDR3 length equals 15 residues. The germline gives CDR1 SGDLS, CDR2 YYNGEE. The CDR3 region is CASSAQGAPNEKLFF. The CDR3 bases are TGTGCCAGCAGCGCACAGGGGGCGCCTAATGAAAAACTGTTTTTT.